The TCR beta chain under discussion was sequenced for a study of blood T cell dynamics during melanoma immunotherapy. The CDR3 spans 15 residues. CDR1 is SNHLY and CDR2 is FYNNEI in the germline V gene. Trimming left V 2 bases short and J 2 bases short, with 9 bases between. Time point defined: pre-treatment baseline. Sampling occurred pretreatment (T0) and at week 3 (W3), after cycle one of checkpoint blockade. The data were produced by immunoSEQ multiplex PCR, yet TCRdb's version contains in-frame clones alone and is incomplete. The data contain some 14,000 clones, 92% of them singletons. The input for sequencing was effector memory CD8+ T cells from blood, taken from a patient treated with checkpoint blockade. This clonotype originated in a human donor with melanoma. J is TRBJ2-2 and V is TRBV2; D call uncertain. This chain's CDR3 is CASSERQDNTGELFF. The CDR3 coding sequence is TGTGCCAGCAGTGAACGGCAGGATAACACCGGGGAGCTGTTTTTT.